These 18 T cell receptor beta chains were sequenced from one sample in a study of beta chain features in type 1 diabetes. The study, taken as a whole, reports: Shorter TCRB CDR3s, moderately but significantly so, marked every one of the four CD4+ subsets in Type 1 diabetes patients.

Expressed TCRB transcripts were sequenced because the entire RNA isolate underwent reverse transcription. The protocol was immunoSEQ multiplex PCR, while the TCRdb copy is restricted to in-frame clones and leaves out a portion. The table has about 650,000 clones, approximately 13% seen once. No cognate antigen is known for these TCRs. Source material: naive CD4+ T cells from blood. The origin of the receptors is a man under 40 with type 1 diabetes.

The chain couples TRBV18 to TRBJ2-1, with TRBD1 matching over 8 bases. Trimming cost V 2 bases and J 2 bases; bases outside gene matches: 14. Germline lookup yields CDR1 KGHSH and CDR2 LQKENI. The CDR3 consists of 19 residues. The CDR3: CASSPAETGVLRTYNEQFF. The CDR3 coding sequence is TGTGCCAGCTCACCAGCGGAGACAGGGGTTTTGCGGACCTACAATGAGCAGTTCTTC.

This clone turned up a few times. The V and J genes are TRBV4-2 and TRBJ2-2, with 14 positions matching TRBD2. The CDR3 is 16 amino acids. The germline V gene has CDR1 LGHNA and CDR2 YNFKEQ. V trimming: 1 base; J trimming: 7 bases; junction bases outside the gene matches: 2. The CDR3 protein is CASSQAGLAGDGELFF. For the CDR3, the DNA is TGTGCCAGCAGCCAAGCGGGACTAGCGGGGGACGGGGAGCTGTTTTTT.

J is TRBJ2-5 and V is TRBV7-2; D gene ambiguous. The germline V gene has CDR1 SGHTA and CDR2 FQGNSA. This CDR3 contains 11 residues. Trimming left V 3 bases short and J 5 bases short, with 4 bases between. The CDR3 spells CASSLLETQYF. For the CDR3, the DNA is TGTGCCAGCAGCTTGCTCGAGACCCAGTACTTC.

This clone has a handful of counts. V usage is TRBV7-8 and J usage is TRBJ2-3; 9 bases agree with TRBD2. This CDR3 is 16 amino acids long. Germline CDR1 reads SGHVS; CDR2 reads FQNEAQ. Trimming removed 4 bases from V and 1 base from J; junction bases left unmatched: 6. CDR3 protein: CASSSLASGGTDTQYF. In DNA, the CDR3 is TGTGCCAGCAGCTCCTTGGCTAGCGGGGGCACAGATACGCAGTATTTT.

This clone has a handful of counts. V gene TRBV10-3 combines with J gene TRBJ1-2; TRBD1 matches 8 bases. Trimming took 8 bases from V and 6 from J; bases not matched to a gene: 8. CDR1 and CDR2 (germline): ENHRY, SYGVKD. The CDR3 consists of 13 residues. CDR3 nucleotides: TGTGCCATCCAACCGACAGGGGATCATGGCTACACCTTC. Protein product: CAIQPTGDHGYTF.

There are many counts of this clone. This chain connects TRBV4-3 to TRBJ2-2; D not certain. This CDR3 is 14 amino acids long. CDR1 is LGHNA, CDR2 YSLEER, per germline. V was clipped by 1 base and J by 7 bases, with 10 bases between them. The CDR3 here is CASSQAFGFGELFF. The CDR3 region has the DNA TGCGCCAGCAGCCAAGCCTTTGGTTTCGGGGAGCTGTTTTTT.

The table lists this clone with a few counts. The chain recombines TRBV4-2 with TRBJ2-5; 14 bases match TRBD2. The CDR3 loop spans 18 amino acids. Germline CDR1 LGHNA, CDR2 YNFKEQ. V shed 4 bases and J 4 bases; nucleotides not matched to a gene: 11. The CDR3 here is CASSPAETSGGAVETQYF. The CDR3 nucleotides read TGTGCCAGCAGCCCGGCCGAGACTAGCGGGGGGGCAGTAGAGACCCAGTACTTC.

This clone was counted between two and nine times. The chain couples TRBV11-3 to TRBJ1-2; D possibly corresponds to TRBD1 (6 bases). Germline V gives CDR1 SGHNT, CDR2 YENEEA. This CDR3 spans 14 amino acids. Trimming shortened V by 2 bases and J by 6 bases, and 13 bases separated the two germline ends. The CDR3 reads CASSLRWDMNGYTF. The CDR3 bases are TGTGCCAGCAGCTTACGGTGGGACATGAATGGCTACACCTTC.

As concerns this clone: A clone one base away is much larger, so this may be a read error. This specimen includes other DNA sequences encoding the same CDR3. The chain combines TRBV27 with TRBJ2-1, with D unclear. Trimming stripped 0 bases from V and 3 bases from J, with 0 bases between. This CDR3 comprises 12 residues. From germline, CDR1 is MNHEY and CDR2 SMNVEV (reference sequence). The CDR3 sequence is CASSLSYNEQFF. CDR3 bases: TGTGCCAGCAGTTTATCCTACAATGAGCAGTTCTTC.

This clone was seen a few times. The chain uses TRBV5-1 and TRBJ1-4; D remains unclear. V was clipped by 3 bases and J by 4 bases, with 10 bases between them. The germline gives CDR1 SGHRS, CDR2 YFSETQ. The CDR3 extends over 14 amino acids. CDR3 sequence: CASSSTSGNEKLFF. The CDR3 DNA is TGCGCCAGCAGCTCGACATCGGGTAATGAAAAACTGTTTTTT. Full variable domain (missing parts from reference TRBV5-1 and TRBJ1-4): KAGVTQTPRYLIKTRGQQVTLSCSPISGHRSVSWYQQTPGQGLQFLFEYFSETQRNKGNFPGRFSGRQFSNSRSEMNVSTLELGDSALYLCASSSTSGNEKLFFGSGTQLSVL.

This clone was observed a few times. This rearrangement joins TRBV29-1 to TRBJ2-1, with 11 bases identical to TRBD2. V was pared by 5 bases and J by 8 bases, with 8 bases of the junction left unmatched. This CDR3 spans 14 amino acids. Germline CDR1 reads SQVTM; CDR2 reads ANQGSEA. The CDR3, as DNA: TGCAGCGTTTGCAGACTAGCGGGGCCCTATGAGCAGTTCTTC. Translating it yields CSVCRLAGPYEQFF.

The chain has TRBV29-1 and TRBJ2-6; D remains ambiguous. Trimming pared 7 bases from V and 0 bases from J, leaving 10 bases between. CDR1 and CDR2 (germline): SQVTM, ANQGSEA. This CDR3 has 14 residues. The CDR3 DNA is TGCAGCGCCGAGGAGAACTCTGGGGCCAACGTCCTGACTTTC. Residues: CSAEENSGANVLTF.

Notes on this clone: The junction departs from the called germline gene at one end, perhaps through a read error. CDR3 sequence: CASSLSGQGGPNF. For the CDR3, the DNA is TGTGCCAGCAGTTTATCGGGACAGGGGGGTCCCAACTTC. The V and J genes are TRBV27 and TRBJ1-2, with TRBD1 matching 11 bases. Germline values: CDR1 MNHEY, CDR2 SMNVEV (reference sequence). The CDR3 length is 13 residues.

This clone came up a few times. The chain uses TRBV9 and TRBJ2-7, with 11 nucleotides matching TRBD1. Germline values: CDR1 SGDLS, CDR2 YYNGEE. This CDR3 is built from 15 residues. V lost 4 bases and J lost 4; bases outside the gene matches: 7. Here the CDR3 DNA reads TGTGCCAGCAGCATTGGACAGGGGGCGTTTTACGAGCAGTACTTC. This translates into CASSIGQGAFYEQYF.

The chain links TRBV6-1 to TRBJ2-3; the match to TRBD2 covers 10 bases. This CDR3 contains 13 residues. The germline V gene has CDR1 MNHNS and CDR2 SASEGT. V dropped 11 bases and J dropped 1; count of bases not matched to a gene: 3. The CDR3 coding sequence is TGTGCCGGCGGGACTAGCGGCACAGATACGCAGTATTTT. Protein: CAGGTSGTDTQYF.

V usage is TRBV7-3 and J usage is TRBJ2-3; tentatively, D is TRBD1 or TRBD2 (5 bases each). Germline CDR1 SGHTA, CDR2 FQGTGA. The CDR3 consists of 14 residues. Trimming removed 5 bases at V and 6 bases at J, with 15 bases between. In nucleotides, the CDR3 is TGTGCCAGCAGCGCCGGGGCTAGCCCCGATACGCAGTATTTT. Translation: CASSAGASPDTQYF.

The chain has TRBV7-2 and TRBJ1-2; TRBD1 agrees at 8 bases. Losses at the gene ends were 5 bases for V and 2 bases for J; bases not matched to a gene: 10. Germline V gene lookup returns CDR1 SGHTA and CDR2 FQGNSA. This CDR3 comprises 16 residues. The CDR3 loop reads CASSTRQTGENYGYTF. Here the CDR3 DNA reads TGTGCCAGCAGCACGCGACAGACAGGGGAAAACTATGGCTACACCTTC.

The rearrangement joins TRBV5-1 to TRBJ2-5, with D unclear. CDR3 length equals 13 residues. Per the germline V gene, CDR1 is SGHRS and CDR2 is YFSETQ. Trimming took off 0 bases at V and 4 bases at J, with 7 bases between the two ends. The CDR3 spells CASSLGIGETQYF. DNA of the CDR3: TGCGCCAGCAGCTTGGGCATCGGAGAGACCCAGTACTTC.